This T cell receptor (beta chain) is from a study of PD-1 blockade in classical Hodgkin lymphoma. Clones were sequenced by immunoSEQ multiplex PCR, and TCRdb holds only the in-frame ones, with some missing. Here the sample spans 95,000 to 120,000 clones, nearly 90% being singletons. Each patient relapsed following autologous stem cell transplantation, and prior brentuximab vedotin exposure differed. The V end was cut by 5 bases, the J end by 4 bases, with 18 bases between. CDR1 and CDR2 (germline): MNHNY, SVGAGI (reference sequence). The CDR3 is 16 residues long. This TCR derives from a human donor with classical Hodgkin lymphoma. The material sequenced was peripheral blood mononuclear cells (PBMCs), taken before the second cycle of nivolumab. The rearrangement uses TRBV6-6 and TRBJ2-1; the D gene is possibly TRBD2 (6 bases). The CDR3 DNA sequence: TGTGCCAGCAGTATCCCGGGGGATGGGCAATACAATGAGCAGTTCTTC. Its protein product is CASSIPGDGQYNEQFF.